Included here is one T cell receptor (beta chain) sequence, with context. From germline, CDR1 is MDHEN and CDR2 SYDVKM. This CDR3 contains 14 residues. V lost 2 bases to trimming and J lost 11 bases, with 18 bases between them. This sample was included in a study of T cells in Graves' hyperthyroidism and ophthalmopathy. RNA transcripts yielded amplified TCR beta CDR3 regions. The study used the HTBI primer set for a first-round RT-PCR of the TCR CDR3. TCRdb recomputed calls from the multiplex PCR reads with MiXCR, one row per CDR3 protein. The profile covers 95,000 to 110,000 distinct CDR3 sequences, with over 45% appearing a single time and roughly 26% taken by the ten largest.

The receptor was derived from a man aged 35 to 55 with Graves' hyperthyroidism. Sequencing was performed on blood. The J gene is TRBJ1-1, the V gene TRBV28; D remains unclear. The CDR3 protein is CASSLRTVPKVAFF. DNA of the CDR3: TGTGCCAGCAGTTTAAGGACTGTACCAAAGGTGGCTTTCTTT.